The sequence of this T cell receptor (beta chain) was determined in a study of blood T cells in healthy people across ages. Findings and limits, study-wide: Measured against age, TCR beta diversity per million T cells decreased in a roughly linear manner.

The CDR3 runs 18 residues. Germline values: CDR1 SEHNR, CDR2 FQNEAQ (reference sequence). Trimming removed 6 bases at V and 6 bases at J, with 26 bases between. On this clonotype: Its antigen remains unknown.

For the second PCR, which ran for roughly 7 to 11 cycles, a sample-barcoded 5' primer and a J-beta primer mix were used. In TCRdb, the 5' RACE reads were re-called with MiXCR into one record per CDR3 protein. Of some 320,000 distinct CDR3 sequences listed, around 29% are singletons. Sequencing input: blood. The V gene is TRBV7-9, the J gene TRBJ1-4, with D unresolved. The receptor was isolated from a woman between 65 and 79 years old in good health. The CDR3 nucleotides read TGTGCCAGCAGTCCCAGTCGGACGGGCTCGGGGTCTGATGAAAAACTGTTTTTT. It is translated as CASSPSRTGSGSDEKLFF.